Presented here are 32 T cell receptor beta chains from one specimen sequenced in a study of blood T cell repertoires in COVID-19. Generated by immunoSEQ multiplex PCR, the TCRdb table keeps only in-frame clones and is missing some. The top ten hold about 4.3% of the sample, which has about 140,000 clones, more than 75% seen once. Material for sequencing was peripheral blood. The receptors here all came from an elderly woman with acute or convalescent COVID-19.

This clone was found a few times. The V call is TRBV10-3, the J call TRBJ1-3; the D is unclear. With 3 bases removed from V and 0 bases from J, the gap between germline ends came to 6 bases. CDR3 length: 14 amino acids. Germline loops: CDR1 ENHRY, CDR2 SYGVKD. CDR3 in amino acids: CAISDGSSGNTIYF. The CDR3 DNA sequence: TGTGCCATCAGTGACGGTTCCTCTGGAAACACCATATATTTT.

The chain uses TRBV28 and TRBJ2-1, with TRBD2 matching over 11 bases. CDR1 and CDR2 from the germline V gene are MDHEN and SYDVKM. The CDR3 sequence is 15 residues long. V gave up 7 bases and J gave up 5 bases; unmatched junction bases: 7. The CDR3 is CASTSGTSGNNEQFF. The DNA for the CDR3 is TGTGCCAGCACGTCCGGGACTAGCGGAAACAATGAGCAGTTCTTC.

This clone was counted a single time. The rearrangement joins TRBV7-7 to TRBJ2-1; 8 nucleotides agree with TRBD1. Germline V lookup: CDR1 SSHAT, CDR2 FNYEAQ (reference sequence). This CDR3 contains 13 residues. Trimming took 5 bases from V and 9 from J; bases not matched to a gene: 6. This chain's CDR3 is CASSQGAFGEQFF. In nucleotides, the CDR3 is TGTGCCAGCAGCCAGGGGGCATTCGGTGAGCAGTTCTTC.

This clone was detected only a few times. Additional DNA sequences in this sample encode the identical CDR3. The CDR3 region has the DNA TGTGCCAGCAGCTTAGGTCTTGCGGAAGAGACCCAGTACTTC. Its protein is CASSLGLAEETQYF. The chain combines TRBV7-9 with TRBJ2-5; the D is unclear. The germline V and J ends were trimmed by 1 base and 3 bases, with 9 bases remaining between them. In germline, CDR1 is SEHNR, CDR2 FQNEAQ (reference sequence). This CDR3 has 14 amino acids.

The genes are TRBV27 and TRBJ2-6; 8 nucleotides match TRBD1. The CDR3 is made up of 19 amino acids. Germline assignment: CDR1 MNHEY and CDR2 SMNVEV (reference sequence). Trimming took 5 bases from V and 4 from J; bases not matched to a gene: 16. The chain's CDR3 is CASSIRTGPHLWGANVLTF. CDR3 nucleotide sequence: TGTGCCAGCAGTATACGGACAGGGCCCCACCTCTGGGGGGCCAACGTCCTGACTTTC.

The rearrangement joins TRBV5-1 to TRBJ2-2; D unclear. V was trimmed by 5 bases and J by 2 bases, leaving 10 bases between them. Germline-derived CDR1 and CDR2 are SGHRS and YFSETQ. The CDR3 is made up of 14 amino acids. CDR3 nucleotides: TGCGCCAGCAGAGGAGAGCTTAACACCGGGGAGCTGTTTTTT. Translation gives CASRGELNTGELFF.

The chain has TRBV2 and TRBJ1-2; tentatively, D is TRBD1 (6 bases). Germline V gene data show CDR1 as SNHLY and CDR2 as FYNNEI. This CDR3 contains 15 residues. V dropped 7 bases and J dropped 4 bases, with 19 bases sitting between them. CDR3 sequence (DNA): TGTGCCAGCACCGTGACAGGATCTTTTGGCTATGGCTACACCTTC. Translation gives CASTVTGSFGYGYTF.

The chain couples TRBV5-1 to TRBJ2-3, with D possibly TRBD1 on 6 matching bases. The CDR3 extends over 15 amino acids. CDR1 and CDR2 (germline): SGHRS, YFSETQ. V lost 5 bases, J lost 0 bases, and 13 bases lay in between. CDR3 region: CASRATGASTDTQYF. As DNA, the CDR3 is TGCGCCAGCAGGGCGACAGGAGCCAGCACAGATACGCAGTATTTT.

The chain employs TRBV14 and TRBJ2-2, with D maybe TRBD2 (5 bases). CDR3 size: 16 residues. The germline V gene encodes CDR1 SGHDN and CDR2 FVKESK. V was trimmed by 4 bases and J by 3 bases, leaving 15 bases between them. The CDR3 region is CASSPSVGSHTGELFF. The CDR3, as DNA: TGTGCCAGCAGCCCCAGTGTTGGGAGCCACACCGGGGAGCTGTTTTTT.

J is TRBJ2-3 and V is TRBV5-1; 7 bases are shared with TRBD2. The CDR3 totals 15 residues. V was pared by 4 bases and J by 8 bases, with 13 bases of the junction left unmatched. Germline CDR1 reads SGHRS; CDR2 reads YFSETQ. The CDR3, as DNA: TGCGCCAGCAGCCCTGTAGGGAGGGAAAGGGGTACGCAGTATTTT. Translated, it gives CASSPVGRERGTQYF.

This sequence joins TRBV5-1 and TRBJ1-6; TRBD1 matches at 7 bases. V gave up 5 bases and J gave up 8 bases; unmatched junction bases: 13. Per germline, CDR1 SGHRS and CDR2 YFSETQ. The length of the CDR3 is 16 residues. This CDR3 reads CASSLLPGQKYSPLHF. In nucleotides, the CDR3 is TGCGCCAGCAGTCTTTTGCCGGGACAGAAGTATTCACCCCTCCACTTT.

The chain uses TRBV5-1 and TRBJ1-5; 7 bases agree with TRBD1. V shed 1 base, J shed 5 bases, and the junction held 6 bases outside the gene matches. Germline V gives CDR1 SGHRS, CDR2 YFSETQ. This CDR3 is 15 amino acids long. CDR3 coding DNA: TGCGCCAGCAGCTTGAGGACAGGAGGCGATCAGCCCCAGCATTTT. The encoded protein is CASSLRTGGDQPQHF.

As to this clone: At one end the junction does not follow the germline gene, possibly because of a read error. This chain links TRBV7-9 with TRBJ2-7; D gene uncertain. Germline V gene data show CDR1 as SEHNR and CDR2 as FQNEAQ (reference sequence). The CDR3 covers 13 residues. Here the CDR3 reads CASSLGSSTFTNF. The CDR3 nucleotides read TGTGCCAGCAGCTTAGGTTCCTCGACTTTTACGAATTTC.

This chain links TRBV5-6 with TRBJ2-1; D unclear. Germline CDR1 and CDR2: SGHDT and YYEEEE. The ends were cut back, 2 bases at V and 8 bases at J, with 8 bases in the middle. CDR3 length equals 12 residues. The CDR3 protein is CASSFSTDEQFF. The CDR3 DNA reads as TGTGCCAGCAGCTTTAGTACCGATGAGCAGTTCTTC.

The V call is TRBV24-1, the J call TRBJ2-2; no clear D. Germline CDR1 is KGHDR and CDR2 is SFDVKD. V was clipped by 7 bases and J by 6 bases, with 17 bases between them. This CDR3 region has 15 residues. CDR3 loop: CATSDAQAVSGELFF. DNA for the CDR3: TGTGCCACCAGCGACGCCCAGGCTGTATCCGGGGAGCTGTTTTTT.

J is TRBJ2-5 and V is TRBV2; 9 bases match TRBD2. J gave up 0 bases and V 11 bases, and 13 bases lay outside the gene matches. Germline CDR1 SNHLY, CDR2 FYNNEI. The CDR3 has 16 residues. CDR3 loop: CAGSRKVAGDQETQYF. The CDR3 nucleotides are TGTGCCGGCTCCCGGAAGGTAGCGGGGGACCAAGAGACCCAGTACTTC.

This chain connects TRBV9 to TRBJ2-1; D remains ambiguous. Per germline, CDR1 SGDLS and CDR2 YYNGEE. CDR3 length: 14 residues. V lost 3 bases and J 2 bases, leaving 9 bases between the germline ends. The CDR3 loop reads CASSGQSAYNEQFF. DNA of the CDR3: TGTGCCAGCAGCGGTCAGAGCGCCTACAATGAGCAGTTCTTC. Supplemented by reference TRBV9 and TRBJ2-1, the full variable domain reads DSGVTQTPKHLITATGQRVTLRCSPRSGDLSVYWYQQSLDQGLQFLIQYYNGEERAKGNILERFSAQQFPDLHSELNLSSLELGDSALYFCASSGQSAYNEQFFGPGTRLTVL.

The chain employs TRBV5-1 and TRBJ1-4; 8 bases align to TRBD1. This CDR3 is 17 amino acids long. Germline trimming cut 0 bases from V and 8 bases from J; bases unmatched to any gene: 12. CDR1 and CDR2 from the germline V gene are SGHRS and YFSETQ. CDR3 sequence: CASSLVGQVPGREKLFF. CDR3 DNA: TGCGCCAGCAGCTTGGTGGGACAGGTGCCTGGGCGGGAAAAACTGTTTTTT.

The CDR3 loop reads CASSKRTDWSYNSPLHF. As DNA, the CDR3 is TGTGCCAGCAGTAAGAGGACAGACTGGTCCTATAATTCACCCCTCCACTTT. V gene TRBV2 combines with J gene TRBJ1-6; possible D gene TRBD1, 6 bases. Looked up from germline, CDR1 is SNHLY and CDR2 is FYNNEI. The CDR3 is 17 residues long. Trimming stripped 5 bases from V and 1 base from J, with 15 bases between.

The rearrangement joins TRBV4-2 to TRBJ2-1, with D perhaps matching TRBD2 (5 bases). The CDR3 extends over 12 amino acids. Trimming shortened V by 5 bases and J by 10 bases, and 12 bases separated the two germline ends. The germline CDR1 and CDR2 sequences are LGHNA and YNFKEQ. This CDR3 is CASSTRTGEQFF. The CDR3 nucleotides read TGTGCCAGCAGCACTCGGACTGGAGAGCAGTTCTTC.

The chain joins TRBV21-1 to TRBJ2-7; TRBD1, as called in the table, went unchecked against the DNA. TRBV21-1 is designated a pseudogene. CDR3 size: 13 residues. The CDR3 region is CASSITGAHEQYF. The CDR3 bases are TGTGCCAGCAGCATTACAGGGGCCCACGAGCAGTACTTC.

The V gene is TRBV7-8, the J gene TRBJ2-3; no clear D gene. Per germline, CDR1 SGHVS and CDR2 FQNEAQ. The CDR3 loop spans 12 amino acids. Trimming removed 5 bases from V and 3 bases from J, with 6 bases in between. The CDR3 spells CASSPGTDTQYF. CDR3 nucleotides: TGTGCCAGCAGCCCCGGGACAGATACGCAGTATTTT. The whole variable domain, filled in from reference TRBV7-8 and TRBJ2-3, reads GAGVSQSPRYKVAKRGQDVALRCDPISGHVSLFWYQQALGQGPEFLTYFQNEAQLDKSGLPSDRFFAERPEGSVSTLKIQRTQQEDSAVYLCASSPGTDTQYFGPGTRLTVL.

This chain connects TRBV15 to TRBJ2-3, with D possibly TRBD1 on 5 matching bases. This CDR3 region has 16 residues. The germline gives CDR1 LNHNV, CDR2 YYDKDF (reference sequence). Trimming cost V 4 bases and J 0 bases, with 14 bases left between them. CDR3: CATSIRVRGSTDTQYF. CDR3 coding DNA: TGTGCCACCAGCATTAGAGTTAGGGGTAGCACAGATACGCAGTATTTT.

The chain uses TRBV6-5 and TRBJ2-4; D is perhaps TRBD2 (6 bases). Trimming removed 2 bases from V and 1 base from J, with 6 bases in between. The CDR3 is 14 residues long. Germline V CDR1 and CDR2: MNHEY, SVGAGI. The CDR3 DNA sequence: TGTGCCAGCAGTTACGGGGGGGCCAAAAACATTCAGTACTTC. Amino acid sequence: CASSYGGAKNIQYF.

This rearrangement joins TRBV3-1 (or the pseudogene TRBV3-2) to TRBJ2-1; D is possibly TRBD2 (6 bases). V was trimmed by 5 bases and J by 12 bases, leaving 17 bases between them. The CDR3 has 13 residues. The germline CDR1 and CDR2 sequences are LGHDT and YNNKEL (reference sequence). The CDR3 DNA follows: TGTGCCAGCAGCAACCGACTAGGAACTACGCAGTTCTTC. Protein: CASSNRLGTTQFF.

The V gene is TRBV5-1, the J gene TRBJ2-7; 9 bases are a match to TRBD1. The CDR3 length is 14 residues. Germline-derived CDR1 and CDR2 are SGHRS and YFSETQ. V dropped 3 bases and J dropped 2; count of bases not matched to a gene: 3. The CDR3 DNA reads TGCGCCAGCAGCTCCTGGACAGGGGCCTACGAGCAGTACTTC. It specifies CASSSWTGAYEQYF.

This clone came up a few times. This chain links TRBV4-2 with TRBJ1-1; D not resolved. This CDR3 has 13 residues. Germline V gene sequence: CDR1 LGHNA, CDR2 YNFKEQ. V was shortened by 0 bases and J by 5 bases, with 7 bases between the two germline ends. CDR3 sequence (DNA): TGTGCCAGCAGCCAAGATTGGCAGACTGAAGCTTTCTTT. Translation: CASSQDWQTEAFF.

As concerns this clone: The same CDR3 is also encoded by other DNA sequences in this sample. In nucleotides, the CDR3 is TGTGCCAGCAGCGTCGCCGGGTCAATGAACACTGAAGCTTTCTTT. As protein: CASSVAGSMNTEAFF. The chain uses TRBV9 and TRBJ1-1; D unresolved. Germline V gene sequence: CDR1 SGDLS, CDR2 YYNGEE. CDR3 length equals 15 residues. The V gene lost 2 bases and the J gene lost 0 bases, with 11 bases spanning the gap.

The chain carries TRBV9 and TRBJ2-7, with D perhaps TRBD2 (6 bases). V lost 4 bases and J lost 7, with 30 bases in between. CDR1 and CDR2 (germline): SGDLS, YYNGEE. The CDR3 is 18 residues long. The CDR3 sequence is CASSPREVTWRRGGEQYF. The DNA of the CDR3 is TGTGCCAGCAGCCCCCGGGAAGTAACTTGGCGGAGGGGAGGAGAGCAGTACTTC.

This clone showed up just a few times. The rearrangement links TRBV6-6 to TRBJ1-2; D is undetermined. The CDR3 has 10 amino acids. V lost 11 bases and J 14 bases, leaving 18 bases between the germline ends. CDR1 is MNHNY, CDR2 SVGAGI, per germline (reference sequence). The CDR3 sequence: CADGFQRKTF. The CDR3 bases are TGTGCCGACGGCTTTCAGAGGAAGACCTTC.

This clone has a single count. The rearrangement links TRBV7-2 to TRBJ1-4; 7 bases are shared with TRBD1. Trimming took 5 bases from V and 10 from J; bases not matched to a gene: 7. The CDR3 is 13 amino acids. CDR1 SGHTA and CDR2 FQGNSA come from the germline V gene. The CDR3 DNA reads as TGTGCCAGCAGCAGCAGACAGGGCGGAAAACTGTTTTTT. This sequence encodes CASSSRQGGKLFF.

The chain employs TRBV19 and TRBJ2-5; D possibly corresponds to TRBD2 (7 bases). The CDR3 runs 18 residues. The V gene lost 7 bases and the J gene lost 5 bases, with 29 bases spanning the gap. Germline V gene sequence: CDR1 LNHDA, CDR2 SQIVND (reference sequence). CDR3 sequence (DNA): TGTGCCAGTAATCCGGGATTAGCGGGCGCCGGGGGCGCTGAGACCCAGTACTTC. Its protein product is CASNPGLAGAGGAETQYF.